The table lists the clone carrying this T cell receptor (beta chain) with a few counts. The data are from a study of CD8 T cells in ankylosing spondylitis. TCRdb called the 5' RACE reads again in MiXCR, with one record for every CDR3 protein. The sample has under 300,000 distinct CDR3 sequences, about 10% seen once. V shed 6 bases, J shed 6 bases, and the junction held 9 bases outside the gene matches. Germline V lookup: CDR1 DFQATT, CDR2 SNEGSKA (reference sequence). This CDR3 region has 15 residues. The receptor's source is a male donor with ankylosing spondylitis or in good health (not recorded which). Material for sequencing was blood, either unsorted or a sorted T cell fraction (not recorded which). The rearrangement links TRBV20-1 to TRBJ2-1, with 12 bases matching TRBD2. CDR3 region: CSATRLAGAGNEQFF. CDR3 in DNA: TGCAGTGCAACGCGACTAGCGGGAGCAGGCAATGAGCAGTTCTTC.